The 22 T cell receptor beta chains in this list originate from one sample, sequenced in a study of cytomegalovirus exposure and HLA in healthy donors. PCR primers comprised 60 Vbeta and 13 Jbeta primers. Sequenced by immunoSEQ multiplex PCR; TCRdb stores in-frame clones only, minus some. This table has around 140,000 clones, roughly 8.8% appearing once. The sequencing input was PBMCs. These receptors were taken from a woman aged 35 to 49 in good health and CMV-seropositive.

The chain links TRBV10-3 to TRBJ2-2; D is perhaps TRBD2 (5 bases). The CDR3 is 12 amino acids. Trimming took off 11 bases at V and 3 bases at J, with 10 bases between the two ends. Germline CDR1 ENHRY, CDR2 SYGVKD. In DNA, the CDR3 is TGTGCCTCTAACGGGGACACCGGGGAGCTGTTTTTT. Amino acids: CASNGDTGELFF.

This clone has more than one count but fewer than ten. The rearrangement uses TRBV7-2 and TRBJ1-4; D is unresolved. Germline CDR1 and CDR2: SGHTA and FQGNSA. V lost 5 bases and J lost 3, with 13 bases in between. The CDR3 sequence is 15 residues long. In DNA form, the CDR3 reads TGTGCCAGCAGCATTACGGGGTGGGCTAATGAAAAACTGTTTTTT. Its translation: CASSITGWANEKLFF.

V is TRBV2 and J is TRBJ1-3, with 9 bases identical to TRBD1. J lost 2 bases, V lost 6 bases, and 2 bases had no gene match. This CDR3 has 14 amino acids. Germline lookup yields CDR1 SNHLY and CDR2 FYNNEI. The CDR3 here is CASSRQGAGNTIYF. In DNA, the CDR3 is TGTGCCAGCAGCAGACAGGGGGCTGGAAACACCATATATTTT.

CDR3 coding DNA: TGTGCCAGCAGTTACTCGATCCAGGGATCCTACGAGCAGTACTTC. It encodes CASSYSIQGSYEQYF. This chain links TRBV6-5 with TRBJ2-5; D is possibly TRBD1 (5 bases). The J call may be incorrect, as the DNA end agrees better with TRBJ2-7. The CDR3 contains 15 residues. Germline CDR1 is MNHEY and CDR2 is SVGAGI.

The chain employs TRBV11-2 and TRBJ2-7; tentatively, D is TRBD2 (5 bases). Germline V gene sequence: CDR1 SGHAT, CDR2 FQNNGV. The V end was cut by 5 bases, the J end by 2 bases, with 16 bases between. The CDR3 loop spans 15 amino acids. CDR3 sequence: CASSPREAQPYEQYF. The CDR3 bases are TGTGCCAGCAGCCCGAGGGAAGCCCAACCCTACGAGCAGTACTTC.

The gene calls are TRBV7-6 and TRBJ2-5, with TRBD2 identical over 9 bases. This CDR3 contains 16 residues. V was clipped by 6 bases and J by 2 bases; unmatched bases: 10. Germline-derived CDR1 and CDR2 are SGHVS and FNYEAQ. CDR3 in DNA: TGTGCCAGCAGACGTAGCGGGGGAGATATTCAAGAGACCCAGTACTTC. The encoded protein is CASRRSGGDIQETQYF.

The CDR3: CASSLPLLRQGGSNTGELFF. The CDR3 DNA follows: TGTGCCAGCAGCTTACCACTCCTTCGACAGGGGGGGTCGAACACCGGGGAGCTGTTTTTT. V is TRBV7-8 and J is TRBJ2-2; 9 nucleotides align to TRBD1. There are 20 residues in the CDR3. The germline V gene has CDR1 SGHVS and CDR2 FQNEAQ. The V gene end was trimmed by 2 bases and the J gene end by 0 bases; junction bases not matched to a gene: 13. Complete variable domain (other parts from reference TRBV7-8 and TRBJ2-2): GAGVSQSPRYKVAKRGQDVALRCDPISGHVSLFWYQQALGQGPEFLTYFQNEAQLDKSGLPSDRFFAERPEGSVSTLKIQRTQQEDSAVYLCASSLPLLRQGGSNTGELFFGEGSRLTVL.

The chain couples TRBV2 to TRBJ1-2; D remains unclear. The CDR3 extends over 13 amino acids. CDR1 and CDR2 (germline): SNHLY, FYNNEI. Trimming cost V 6 bases and J 4 bases, with 12 bases left between them. The chain's CDR3 is CASRSDLTYGYTF. CDR3 in DNA: TGTGCCAGCAGAAGCGACTTAACCTATGGCTACACCTTC.

This chain joins TRBV5-4 and TRBJ2-1, with 9 bases matching TRBD2. V dropped 6 bases and J dropped 3; count of bases not matched to a gene: 7. Looked up from germline, CDR1 is SGHNT and CDR2 is YYREEE (reference sequence). This CDR3 region has 15 residues. The CDR3 region has the DNA TGTGCCAGCAATCCTAGCGGGGAGCACTACAATGAGCAGTTCTTC. It is translated as CASNPSGEHYNEQFF.

This clone showed up just a few times. The chain is built from TRBV10-2 and TRBJ2-7; perhaps TRBD2 as D (5 bases). CDR1 is WSHSY, CDR2 SAAADI, per germline. V lost 9 bases to trimming and J lost 0 bases, with 9 bases between them. This CDR3 has 12 amino acids. The CDR3 loop reads CASGLNSYEQYF. The CDR3 DNA reads TGCGCCAGTGGACTGAACTCCTACGAGCAGTACTTC.

This rearrangement joins TRBV7-6 to TRBJ2-2, with 12 positions matching TRBD2. The length of the CDR3 is 20 residues. V shed 3 bases and J 7 bases; nucleotides not matched to a gene: 18. CDR1 and CDR2 (germline): SGHVS, FNYEAQ. The CDR3 here is CASSLGPRASGGAQVGELFF. The CDR3 coding sequence is TGTGCCAGCAGCTTGGGACCCAGAGCTAGCGGGGGGGCCCAGGTCGGGGAGCTGTTTTTT.

This clone was recorded a few times. The CDR3: CSASGAPEAFF. CDR3 nucleotides: TGCAGTGCTAGTGGGGCCCCTGAAGCTTTCTTT. This chain links TRBV20-1 with TRBJ1-1; D might be TRBD1 (5 bases). V was clipped by 3 bases and J by 6 bases, with 8 bases between them. CDR3 length equals 11 residues. Germline lookup yields CDR1 DFQATT and CDR2 SNEGSKA (reference sequence).

On this clone: Other DNA sequences from this sample encode an identical CDR3 as well. The chain has TRBV6-5 and TRBJ1-1, with D unclear. Deletions cut 2 bases from V and 1 base from J, with 11 bases between. The CDR3 totals 15 residues. Germline CDR1 MNHEY, CDR2 SVGAGI. The CDR3 protein is CASSYQRGGNTEAFF. CDR3 in DNA: TGTGCCAGCAGTTACCAACGGGGAGGGAACACTGAAGCTTTCTTT.

The chain employs TRBV10-3 and TRBJ2-7; 11 positions match TRBD1. Germline values: CDR1 ENHRY, CDR2 SYGVKD. Trimming cost V 4 bases and J 4 bases; bases outside gene matches: 3. The CDR3 extends over 14 amino acids. The DNA of the CDR3 is TGTGCCATCAGTGCGGGGACAGGGGGGTACGAGCAGTACTTC. Its translation: CAISAGTGGYEQYF.

This clone occurred a few times. The chain joins TRBV4-2 to TRBJ1-1; 8 bases line up with TRBD1. CDR1 and CDR2 from the germline V gene are LGHNA and YNFKEQ. V dropped 5 bases and J dropped 1; count of bases not matched to a gene: 6. The CDR3 is made up of 15 amino acids. CDR3 bases: TGTGCCAGCAGCGGTCAGACAGGGGCGAACACTGAAGCTTTCTTT. This sequence encodes CASSGQTGANTEAFF.

This clone turned up a few times. The rearrangement links TRBV5-8 to TRBJ2-7; 8 bases match TRBD1. This CDR3 contains 15 residues. The junction had 8 bases not matched to a gene; V was cut back by 4 bases and J by 2 bases. Germline lookup yields CDR1 SGHTS and CDR2 YDEGEE. For the CDR3, the DNA is TGTGCCAGCAGCGTCACCGGGACAGGTACCTACGAGCAGTACTTC. It yields the protein CASSVTGTGTYEQYF.

The chain links TRBV5-1 to TRBJ2-5; TRBD1 matches at 7 bases. CDR1 is SGHRS, CDR2 YFSETQ, per germline. J lost 4 bases, V lost 0 bases, and 3 bases had no gene match. The CDR3 runs 14 residues. The DNA for the CDR3 is TGCGCCAGCAGCTTGGTAGGGGGCAGAGAGACCCAGTACTTC. Amino acid sequence: CASSLVGGRETQYF.

The chain combines TRBV11-3 with TRBJ2-5, with TRBD1 matching 7 bases. CDR1 SGHNT and CDR2 YENEEA come from the germline V gene. Trimming cost V 5 bases and J 5 bases; bases outside gene matches: 17. The CDR3 has 17 amino acids. In DNA form, the CDR3 reads TGTGCCAGCAGCGAAGACCGACAGGGTTCGGGACGGGAGACCCAGTACTTC. Protein product: CASSEDRQGSGRETQYF.

This clone was observed a few times. The chain uses TRBV5-1 and TRBJ1-1; no reliable D call. This CDR3 contains 14 residues. V shed 4 bases and J shed 2 bases, with 12 bases lying between them. Germline V CDR1 and CDR2: SGHRS, YFSETQ. DNA of the CDR3: TGCGCCAGCAGCCCTCTAGGCTCTAACACTGAAGCTTTCTTT. Amino acids: CASSPLGSNTEAFF.

This clone occurred a few times. The rearrangement uses TRBV27 and TRBJ1-6, with a possible D match to TRBD1 (5 bases). This CDR3 has 15 residues. CDR1 is MNHEY and CDR2 is SMNVEV in the germline V gene (reference sequence). Trimming left V 4 bases short and J 4 bases short, with 11 bases between. The CDR3: CASSWDTGYNSPLHF. The CDR3, as DNA: TGTGCCAGCAGTTGGGATACAGGTTATAATTCACCCCTCCACTTT.

This clone has a handful of counts. The chain joins TRBV10-3 to TRBJ1-6; D is possibly TRBD1 (5 bases). The length of the CDR3 is 13 residues. Germline V gives CDR1 ENHRY, CDR2 SYGVKD. Trimming removed 10 bases from V and 10 bases from J, with 17 bases in between. CDR3 sequence: CATRQLTRSPLHF. The CDR3 coding sequence is TGTGCCACCCGACAGTTAACGCGGTCACCCCTCCACTTT.

This chain links TRBV5-1 with TRBJ2-5; 8 bases align to TRBD2. The length of the CDR3 is 14 residues. V dropped 4 bases and J dropped 1; count of bases not matched to a gene: 3. The germline V gene has CDR1 SGHRS and CDR2 YFSETQ. CDR3 nucleotide sequence: TGCGCCAGCAGCGGCGGGGGGAGCCAAGAGACCCAGTACTTC. Translating gives CASSGGGSQETQYF.